This note documents a single T cell receptor (beta chain) sequence. This record belongs to a study of blood T cell repertoires in COVID-19. Study-wide background: The cDNA or gDNA used as material had been derived from T cells, B-cell-depleted T cells, or PBMCs.

Participant ages covered about 18 to 100 years across around 22 US areas. Participants were placed into cohorts based on the clinical history they reported. Authors' processing steps: Amplifying reference gene primers gave estimates of nucleated cell counts. Some clones are missing from TCRdb's copy, which holds only in-frame ones; the method was immunoSEQ multiplex PCR. The DNA gave D and trimming, while V, J and clone size come from that table. The repertoire holds some 100,000 clones, with approximately 86% as singletons. The origin of this receptor is a woman between 50 and 59 years old who had recovered from COVID-19. The sample consisted of PBMCs or T cells enriched from blood (not recorded which).

The CDR3 sequence: CASKWTGGTGELFF. The CDR3 DNA sequence: TGTGCCAGCAAATGGACAGGAGGAACCGGGGAGCTGTTTTTT. The chain couples TRBV27 to TRBJ2-2, with 7 bases that match TRBD1. The CDR3 sequence is 14 residues long. Germline loops: CDR1 MNHEY, CDR2 SMNVEV (reference sequence). V shed 7 bases and J 5 bases; nucleotides not matched to a gene: 7.